This TCR beta chain was recorded in a study of cytomegalovirus exposure and HLA in healthy donors. Study context: Sequencing of approximately 190 million T cells in an earlier analysis found roughly 120 million unique TCR beta sequences.

The study ran its PCR with 60 Vbeta and 13 Jbeta primers. Produced via immunoSEQ multiplex PCR; TCRdb's table is partial and in-frame only. The sample records some 120,000 clones, 80% to 85% being singletons. CDR3 length equals 12 residues. CDR1 and CDR2 from the germline V gene are SGHTA and FQGNSA. V dropped 4 bases and J dropped 14; count of bases not matched to a gene: 8. The sequenced sample was PBMCs. This receptor was obtained from a middle-aged woman in good health and CMV-seronegative. V gene TRBV7-2 combines with J gene TRBJ2-3; the match to TRBD2 covers 8 bases. CDR3 residues: CASSSPGTRPYF. CDR3 bases: TGTGCCAGCAGCTCACCCGGGACTAGGCCGTATTTT.